This entry lists 17 T cell receptor beta chains sequenced from one sample in a study of blood T cell repertoires in COVID-19. The table came from immunoSEQ multiplex PCR; TCRdb's copy has only in-frame clones and leaves some out. Of 75,000 to 90,000 clones listed, roughly 80% are singletons. The source material was peripheral blood. Receptors originate from a woman in her 40s with active or convalescent COVID-19.

The genes are TRBV9 and TRBJ2-3; 9 nucleotides match TRBD1. Germline V gene lookup returns CDR1 SGDLS and CDR2 YYNGEE. The V gene end was trimmed by 2 bases and the J gene end by 4 bases; junction bases not matched to a gene: 11. The CDR3 runs 17 residues. Here the CDR3 DNA reads TGTGCCAGCAGCGTCCTACCACAGGGGGCGCACCCAGATACGCAGTATTTT. Translation gives CASSVLPQGAHPDTQYF. The variable domain in full, with the rest retrieved from reference TRBV9 and TRBJ2-3, is DSGVTQTPKHLITATGQRVTLRCSPRSGDLSVYWYQQSLDQGLQFLIQYYNGEERAKGNILERFSAQQFPDLHSELNLSSLELGDSALYFCASSVLPQGAHPDTQYFGPGTRLTVL.

V gene TRBV30 combines with J gene TRBJ2-2; D call uncertain. In germline, CDR1 is GTSNPN, CDR2 SVGIG (reference sequence). V was cut by 8 bases and J by 1 base, with 17 bases left in between. This CDR3 spans 15 amino acids. This CDR3 reads CARRSNAGNTGELFF. CDR3 DNA: TGTGCCCGAAGATCTAACGCTGGGAACACCGGGGAGCTGTTTTTT.

On this clone itself: The sample contains more than one DNA sequence encoding this CDR3. V and J are TRBV18 and TRBJ2-3; D is ambiguous. This CDR3 has 14 amino acids. V lost 3 bases to trimming and J lost 0 bases, with 7 bases between them. Germline V gives CDR1 KGHSH, CDR2 LQKENI. DNA for the CDR3: TGTGCCAGCTCACCCCCCTCTAGCACAGATACGCAGTATTTT. Residues: CASSPPSSTDTQYF.

The rearrangement joins TRBV5-1 to TRBJ2-2, with unresolved D. CDR3 length equals 14 residues. V lost 2 bases and J lost 3, with 8 bases in between. Germline loops: CDR1 SGHRS, CDR2 YFSETQ. The CDR3 DNA follows: TGCGCCAGCAGCTTTAATCTAGACACCGGGGAGCTGTTTTTT. This codes for CASSFNLDTGELFF.

V usage is TRBV29-1 and J usage is TRBJ2-5, with D hard to call. The ends were cut back, 3 bases at V and 4 bases at J, with 3 bases in the middle. Germline loops: CDR1 SQVTM, CDR2 ANQGSEA. The CDR3 sequence is 10 residues long. The CDR3 here is CSVDRETQYF. CDR3 coding DNA: TGCAGCGTTGACAGAGAGACCCAGTACTTC.

The chain links TRBV21-1 to TRBJ2-7; no DNA check was done on the table's D call, TRBD2. TRBV21-1 is a recognized pseudogene. The CDR3 runs 16 residues. In nucleotides, the CDR3 is TGTGCCAGCAGCAACGGACTAGCGGAGAGCTCCTACGAGCAGTACTTC. As protein: CASSNGLAESSYEQYF.

The chain employs TRBV19 and TRBJ2-2, with TRBD1 matching 10 bases. Trimming took 5 bases from V and 2 from J; bases not matched to a gene: 8. The CDR3 totals 17 residues. CDR1 LNHDA and CDR2 SQIVND come from the germline V gene (reference sequence). DNA for the CDR3: TGTGCCAGTAGTGTAACCCGGGACAGGGGAAACACCGGGGAGCTGTTTTTT. This sequence encodes CASSVTRDRGNTGELFF.

The rearrangement joins TRBV12-5 to TRBJ2-5; D may be TRBD2 (6 bases). The CDR3 has 15 residues. From germline, CDR1 is LGHNT and CDR2 FRNRAP. Trimming took off 3 bases at V and 5 bases at J, with 16 bases between the two ends. The CDR3 loop is CASGFATLALETQYF. The CDR3 DNA follows: TGTGCTAGTGGTTTTGCCACCCTAGCGCTGGAGACCCAGTACTTC.

This clone was counted once. This chain uses TRBV2 with TRBJ2-5, with 7 bases matching TRBD1. CDR1 and CDR2 from the germline V gene are SNHLY and FYNNEI. This CDR3 spans 14 amino acids. V dropped 6 bases and J dropped 0; count of bases not matched to a gene: 4. The CDR3 is CASRPGQYQETQYF. In DNA, the CDR3 is TGTGCCAGCAGACCGGGACAGTACCAAGAGACCCAGTACTTC.

Here the CDR3 DNA reads TGTGCCAGCAGCCAAGACAACAGGGCAGGCACCGGGGAGCTGTTTTTT. As protein: CASSQDNRAGTGELFF. V is TRBV4-2 and J is TRBJ2-2, with D maybe TRBD1 (6 bases). Germline V CDR1 and CDR2: LGHNA, YNFKEQ. V was cut by 0 bases and J by 4 bases, with 12 bases left in between. This CDR3 contains 16 residues.

To note about this clone: A junction end diverges from the germline sequence, so it may reflect a read error. The rearrangement joins TRBV7-7 to TRBJ2-1, with 8 bases that match TRBD2. The CDR3 has 17 residues. CDR1 is SSHAT and CDR2 is FNYEAQ in the germline V gene (reference sequence). CDR3 sequence: CASSLGGGTSSYNEQFF. DNA of the CDR3: TGTGCTAGCAGCTTAGGCGGGGGGACAAGCTCCTACAATGAGCAGTTCTTC. Using reference TRBV7-7 and TRBJ2-1 for the parts outside the CDR3, the full variable domain is GAGVSQSPRYKVTKRGQDVTLRCDPISSHATLYWYQQALGQGPEFLTYFNYEAQPDKSGLPSDRFSAERPEGSISTLTIQRTEQRDSAMYRCASSLGGGTSSYNEQFFGPGTRLTVL.

V usage is TRBV6-5 and J usage is TRBJ1-3; D unclear. CDR1 and CDR2 (germline): MNHEY, SVGAGI. Trimming removed 5 bases from V and 0 bases from J, with 11 bases in between. The CDR3 extends over 15 amino acids. The CDR3 DNA reads TGTGCCAGCAGTAGCCAGACAAGCTCTGGAAACACCATATATTTT. Protein: CASSSQTSSGNTIYF.

This rearrangement joins TRBV3-1 (or the pseudogene TRBV3-2) to TRBJ2-1; no clear D gene. Trimming removed 4 bases from V and 2 bases from J, with 12 bases in between. This CDR3 contains 15 residues. In germline, CDR1 is LGHDT, CDR2 YNNKEL (reference sequence). CDR3 protein: CASSPRGSPYNEQFF. The DNA of the CDR3 is TGTGCCAGCAGCCCCCGAGGATCCCCCTACAATGAGCAGTTCTTC.

The chain links TRBV7-2 to TRBJ2-1; a possible D gene is TRBD1 (5 bases). CDR3 length equals 17 residues. The germline V gene encodes CDR1 SGHTA and CDR2 FQGNSA. With 3 bases removed from V and 5 bases from J, the gap between germline ends came to 20 bases. As DNA, the CDR3 is TGTGCCAGCAGCTTGTTATCGGACACCGGCCAACACAATGAGCAGTTCTTC. This sequence encodes CASSLLSDTGQHNEQFF.

The J gene is TRBJ2-4, the V gene TRBV12-5, with a weak D call TRBD2 (6 bases). CDR1 and CDR2 from the germline V gene are LGHNT and FRNRAP. The CDR3 spans 16 residues. V lost 0 bases and J lost 2, with 11 bases in between. In DNA, the CDR3 is TGTGCTAGTGGTTTGGTAGTTGGCGGGACCAAAAACATTCAGTACTTC. This codes for CASGLVVGGTKNIQYF.

The CDR3 DNA reads as TGTGCCAGCAGTTTAGCACAGGCCTACGAGCAGTACTTC. It yields the protein CASSLAQAYEQYF. J is TRBJ2-7 and V is TRBV27; D is possibly TRBD1 (5 bases). The V and J ends lost 2 bases and 2 bases respectively, with 7 bases between them. Germline V gives CDR1 MNHEY, CDR2 SMNVEV (reference sequence). The CDR3 covers 13 residues.

This chain uses TRBV14 with TRBJ2-7; 8 bases map to TRBD1. V shed 6 bases and J 3 bases; nucleotides not matched to a gene: 10. CDR1 is SGHDN and CDR2 is FVKESK in the germline V gene. CDR3 length: 15 amino acids. The CDR3 nucleotides read TGTGCCAGCAGACCCTCGGGACAGGCGATCTACGAGCAGTACTTC. The encoded protein is CASRPSGQAIYEQYF.